Below, one TCR beta chain is given with its context. The antigen it recognizes is unknown. Base quality data are lacking; no much larger clone is found one base away. Explained via the paper, the treatment or condition label denotes: in vitro stimulation with specific CMV peptide epitopes to enrich CMV-specific T cells. The sample belongs to a study of T cell repertoires in cytomegalovirus infection (dated by TCRdb to between 2018 and 2021). A note on the overall study: Peptide stimulations targeted recently identified HLA-C-restricted CMV epitopes, whose presentation resists viral immunomodulation, together with well-studied HLA-B-restricted epitopes. Donor HLA type was relevant to the analysis, because carriage of CMV infection together with the matching HLA type was indicated by public TCR beta signatures.

Including cysteine and phenylalanine, the CDR3 has 14 amino acids. Just the 42-base CDR3 DNA is kept, in frame starting at base 1. Relative to germline, V is missing 4 bases and J is missing 11 bases, with 11 bases of the junction outside any gene match. The germline V gene encodes CDR1 SEHNR and CDR2 FQNEAQ (reference sequence). The full study reports these points: The ex vivo response was dominated by HLA-C-restricted CMV-specific TCR beta clonotypes, which also provided the single most frequent clonotype in two of eight donors. In both this cohort and an independent cohort of 350 to 400 donors, the cumulative frequency of public TCR beta family members distinguished carriers of CMV infection plus the relevant HLA type.

Sequencing took place on an Illumina HiSeq 1500. TCRdb reran the public reads through fastp at Q25 and MiXCR, keeping productive beta chains. Rows matching on CDR3 protein sequence are summarized as one entry with the most common DNA and genes. The sample table holds about 570,000 distinct CDR3 sequences, of which under 45% were seen once. The top ten clones comprise 48% of the sample. The sequence was obtained from a human donor in good health (CMV status not recorded). Some clones in this sample may be carry-over from other donors' samples. Sequencing used cultured PBMCs, obtained from culture after CMV antigen stimulation. The receptor chain draws on TRBV7-9 and TRBJ2-3, and TRBD2 matches 8 of the central bases. CDR3 protein: CASSWTDSGSKQYF. The base sequence is TGTGCCAGCAGCTGGACAGACAGCGGGAGCAAGCAGTATTTT. This CDR3, with the reference TRBV7-9 and TRBJ2-3 proteins standing in past its ends, gives the full variable domain DTGVSQNPRHKITKRGQNVTFRCDPISEHNRLYWYRQTLGQGPEFLTYFQNEAQLEKSRLLSDRFSAERPKGSFSTLEIQRTEQGDSAMYLCASSWTDSGSKQYFGPGTRLTVL.